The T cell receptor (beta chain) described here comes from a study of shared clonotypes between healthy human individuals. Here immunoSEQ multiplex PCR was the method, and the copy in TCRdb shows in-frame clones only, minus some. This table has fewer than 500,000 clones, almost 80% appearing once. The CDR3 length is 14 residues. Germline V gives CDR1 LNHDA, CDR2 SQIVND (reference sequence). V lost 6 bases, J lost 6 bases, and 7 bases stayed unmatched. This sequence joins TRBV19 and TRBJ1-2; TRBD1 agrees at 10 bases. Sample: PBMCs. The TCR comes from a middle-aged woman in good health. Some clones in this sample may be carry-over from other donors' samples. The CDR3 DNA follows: TGTGCCAGTAGCCTGACAGGGGGCGACAATGGCTACACCTTC. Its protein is CASSLTGGDNGYTF.